The 20 T cell receptor beta chains below were found in one sample sequenced in a study of OX40 agonist ivuxolimab in advanced cancers. Library preparation employed the immunoSEQ multiplex PCR assay. Not all clones reach the TCRdb copy of this immuneACCESS table, which keeps in-frame sequences only. Checked studies attribute under half of the gap to unresolved V genes and leave the rest unexplained. The sample table shows about 34,000 clones, and around 90% are seen once. About 4.2% of the sample is in the top ten clones. Sequencing was performed on CD4+ or CD8+ T cells sorted from blood, taken in a trial of the OX40 agonist ivuxolimab. The receptors stem from an adult with an advanced solid tumor such as melanoma, head and neck, liver or kidney cancer.

This clone is a singleton in its sample. This sequence joins TRBV11-2 and TRBJ2-3, with TRBD2 identical over 9 bases. V shed 6 bases and J 1 base; nucleotides not matched to a gene: 5. This CDR3 has 15 amino acids. Germline values: CDR1 SGHAT, CDR2 FQNNGV. The CDR3: CASRTAGGRTDTQYF. The CDR3 DNA is TGTGCCAGCAGAACAGCGGGGGGACGCACAGATACGCAGTATTTT.

The rearrangement links TRBV14 to TRBJ2-1; no clear D. The V end lost 3 bases, the J end lost 1 base, and 13 bases lay between the germline ends. Germline V CDR1 and CDR2: SGHDN, FVKESK. CDR3 length: 16 residues. As DNA, the CDR3 is TGTGCCAGCAGCCACTTGGTGGCTCCTTCCTACAATGAGCAGTTCTTC. Amino acids: CASSHLVAPSYNEQFF.

The V gene is TRBV2, the J gene TRBJ1-2, with TRBD1 identical over 7 bases. Germline-derived CDR1 and CDR2 are SNHLY and FYNNEI. With V trimmed by 5 bases and J by 8 bases, 5 bases remained unmatched. The CDR3 is 12 residues long. The CDR3 coding sequence is TGTGCCAGCAGTCGACAGGGCTGGGGCTACACCTTC. Its translation is CASSRQGWGYTF.

This chain joins TRBV9 and TRBJ2-1; 10 bases match TRBD1. This CDR3 contains 16 residues. CDR1 and CDR2 from the germline V gene are SGDLS and YYNGEE. The trim removed 3 bases at V and 7 bases at J, leaving 10 bases unmatched. CDR3 amino acids: CASSASGTGATNEQFF. The CDR3 DNA follows: TGTGCCAGCAGCGCCTCCGGGACAGGGGCTACGAATGAGCAGTTCTTC.

The rearrangement uses TRBV12-5 and TRBJ2-3; no clear D gene. Germline lookup yields CDR1 LGHNT and CDR2 FRNRAP. Trimming cost V 5 bases and J 5 bases, with 11 bases left between them. This CDR3 is 13 amino acids long. The CDR3 sequence: CASGLQDGDTQYF. The CDR3 DNA follows: TGTGCTAGTGGTCTCCAGGATGGAGATACGCAGTATTTT. The variable domain in full, completed from reference TRBV12-5 and TRBJ2-3, reads DARVTQTPRHKVTEMGQEVTMRCQPILGHNTVFWYRQTMMQGLELLAYFRNRAPLDDSGMPKDRFSAEMPDATLATLKIQPSEPRDSAVYFCASGLQDGDTQYFGPGTRLTVL.

This chain uses TRBV12-5 with TRBJ2-3; D not certain. Germline CDR1 is LGHNT and CDR2 is FRNRAP. V lost 2 bases, J lost 6 bases, and 15 bases lay in between. There are 15 residues in the CDR3. DNA of the CDR3: TGTGCTAGTGGTTTGTCGGTTGGGTTTCGGGATACGCAGTATTTT. It yields the protein CASGLSVGFRDTQYF.

CDR3 DNA sequence: TGTGCCAGCAGTCGGGACAGGGACAGCGAGCAGTACTTC. Protein sequence: CASSRDRDSEQYF. This chain connects TRBV6-4 to TRBJ2-7; TRBD1 matches at 9 bases. The germline V gene encodes CDR1 MRHNA and CDR2 SNTAGT. This CDR3 spans 13 amino acids. The ends lost 5 bases at V and 6 bases at J; junction bases unmatched: 5.

The rearrangement joins TRBV30 to TRBJ1-1, with D possibly being TRBD1 (6 bases). With 4 bases removed from V and 0 bases from J, the gap between germline ends came to 12 bases. This CDR3 contains 14 residues. In germline, CDR1 is GTSNPN, CDR2 SVGIG (reference sequence). In DNA form, the CDR3 reads TGTGCCTGGACAGGGGATATCATGAACACTGAAGCTTTCTTT. Protein: CAWTGDIMNTEAFF.

This sequence joins TRBV2 and TRBJ1-4; D might be TRBD1 (5 bases). Looked up from germline, CDR1 is SNHLY and CDR2 is FYNNEI. This CDR3 contains 14 residues. Between the trimmed V and J ends, which lost 6 bases and 2 bases, there was a span of 10 bases. CDR3 bases: TGTGCCAGCAGCATGACAGTTACTAATGAAAAACTGTTTTTT. Translating gives CASSMTVTNEKLFF.

The chain employs TRBV15 and TRBJ2-5; 11 positions agree with TRBD2. The CDR3 length is 16 residues. J was trimmed by 1 base and V by 5 bases; bases with no gene match: 6. Looked up from germline, CDR1 is LNHNV and CDR2 is YYDKDF (reference sequence). The CDR3 bases are TGTGCCACCAGCTTTCCCGGGACTAGCGGCCAAGAGACCCAGTACTTC. Translation: CATSFPGTSGQETQYF.

V and J are TRBV6-1 and TRBJ2-7; a weak D match, TRBD1 (5 bases). Trimming stripped 4 bases from V and 3 bases from J, with 7 bases between. Germline V lookup: CDR1 MNHNS, CDR2 SASEGT. The CDR3 totals 12 residues. Written as DNA, the CDR3 is TGTGCCAGCAGTGCGACAGACTACGAGCAGTACTTC. It encodes CASSATDYEQYF.

The rearrangement links TRBV19 to TRBJ1-1; a weak D match, TRBD1 (5 bases). Trimming removed 6 bases from V and 0 bases from J, with 17 bases in between. The CDR3 is 16 amino acids. Germline assignment: CDR1 LNHDA and CDR2 SQIVND (reference sequence). CDR3 coding DNA: TGTGCCAGTAGCTCCTCCCTGGGGCAGATGAACACTGAAGCTTTCTTT. Its protein is CASSSSLGQMNTEAFF.

This chain uses TRBV14 with TRBJ2-2; 7 nucleotides match TRBD2. The V and J ends lost 2 bases and 4 bases, in that order; junction bases with no gene match: 16. The CDR3 contains 19 residues. Germline-derived CDR1 and CDR2 are SGHDN and FVKESK. In nucleotides, the CDR3 is TGTGCCAGCAGCCAATTTCAACTAGCGAGGAAACCCGGCACCGGGGAGCTGTTTTTT. This translates into CASSQFQLARKPGTGELFF.

This chain uses TRBV6-1 with TRBJ1-3, with TRBD1 as a possible D gene (5 bases). The CDR3 length is 13 residues. CDR1 is MNHNS and CDR2 is SASEGT in the germline V gene. Trimming stripped 5 bases from V and 2 bases from J, with 7 bases between. In DNA form, the CDR3 reads TGTGCCAGCAGTACGGGGGCTGGAAACACCATATATTTT. Translated, it gives CASSTGAGNTIYF.

The chain joins TRBV5-5 to TRBJ2-7; perhaps TRBD1 as D (5 bases). CDR3 length equals 12 residues. Germline assignment: CDR1 SGHKS and CDR2 YYEKEE (reference sequence). V gave up 4 bases and J gave up 3 bases, with 8 bases separating them. CDR3 amino acids: CASSPTVYEQYF. DNA for the CDR3: TGTGCCAGCAGCCCGACAGTCTACGAGCAGTACTTC.

This chain's CDR3 is CASSQTTSGSTDTQYF. In DNA, the CDR3 is TGTGCCAGCAGCCAAACGACTAGCGGGAGCACAGATACGCAGTATTTT. This sequence joins TRBV14 and TRBJ2-3, with TRBD2 identical over 10 bases. Germline V gene lookup returns CDR1 SGHDN and CDR2 FVKESK. This CDR3 has 16 residues. The junction had 2 bases not matched to a gene; V was cut back by 2 bases and J by 0 bases. Full variable domain (rest looked up from reference TRBV14 and TRBJ2-3): EAGVTQFPSHSVIEKGQTVTLRCDPISGHDNLYWYRRVMGKEIKFLLHFVKESKQDESGMPNNRFLAERTGGTYSTLKVQPAELEDSGVYFCASSQTTSGSTDTQYFGPGTRLTVL.

The chain links TRBV4-3 to TRBJ1-2, with D unclear. CDR1 LGHNA and CDR2 YSLEER come from the germline V gene. The ends were cut back, 0 bases at V and 2 bases at J, with 10 bases in the middle. This CDR3 is 15 amino acids long. The CDR3, as DNA: TGCGCCAGCAGCCAAGATTCCCCGGGGAACTATGGCTACACCTTC. The encoded protein is CASSQDSPGNYGYTF.

The rearrangement uses TRBV6-1 and TRBJ2-2, with 10 bases lining up with TRBD1. V lost 6 bases and J lost 3; bases outside the gene matches: 4. CDR1 and CDR2 from the germline V gene are MNHNS and SASEGT. The CDR3 consists of 15 residues. CDR3 in amino acids: CASRTGGYDTGELFF. Written as DNA, the CDR3 is TGTGCCAGCAGGACAGGGGGCTATGACACCGGGGAGCTGTTTTTT.

The chain carries TRBV25-1 and TRBJ1-6, with a weak D call TRBD1 (5 bases). The germline V gene encodes CDR1 MGHDK and CDR2 SYGVNS. Trimming pared 11 bases from V and 7 bases from J, leaving 18 bases between. The CDR3 has 14 residues. The CDR3 is CAFPSGTGNSPLHF. The CDR3 DNA sequence: TGTGCCTTTCCCTCCGGGACGGGAAATTCACCCCTCCACTTT. Full variable domain (missing parts from reference TRBV25-1 and TRBJ1-6): EADIYQTPRYLVIGTGKKITLECSQTMGHDKMYWYQQDPGMELHLIHYSYGVNSTEKGDLSSESTVSRIRTEHFPLTLESARPSHTSQYLCAFPSGTGNSPLHFGNGTRLTVT.

This rearrangement joins TRBV5-1 to TRBJ2-5, with D possibly matching TRBD2 (6 bases). This CDR3 has 16 residues. CDR1 is SGHRS, CDR2 YFSETQ, per germline. With 0 bases removed from V and 0 bases from J, the gap between germline ends came to 12 bases. The DNA for the CDR3 is TGCGCCAGCAGCTTGGAGAGCGGACTATACCAAGAGACCCAGTACTTC. It is translated as CASSLESGLYQETQYF. The variable domain in full, with the rest retrieved from reference TRBV5-1 and TRBJ2-5, is KAGVTQTPRYLIKTRGQQVTLSCSPISGHRSVSWYQQTPGQGLQFLFEYFSETQRNKGNFPGRFSGRQFSNSRSEMNVSTLELGDSALYLCASSLESGLYQETQYFGPGTRLLVL.